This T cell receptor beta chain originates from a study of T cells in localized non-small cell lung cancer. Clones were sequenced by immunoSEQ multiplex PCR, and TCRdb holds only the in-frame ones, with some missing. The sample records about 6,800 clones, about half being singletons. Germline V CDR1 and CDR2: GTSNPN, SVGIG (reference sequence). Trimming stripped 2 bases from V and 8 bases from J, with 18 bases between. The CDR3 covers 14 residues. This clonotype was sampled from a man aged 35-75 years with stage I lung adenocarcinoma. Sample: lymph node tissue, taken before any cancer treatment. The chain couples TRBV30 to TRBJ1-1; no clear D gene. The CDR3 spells CAWSFRQALTEAFF. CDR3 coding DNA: TGTGCCTGGAGTTTCCGACAAGCCCTCACGGAAGCTTTCTTT. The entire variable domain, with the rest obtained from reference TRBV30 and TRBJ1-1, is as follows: SQTIHQWPATLVQPVGSPLSLECTVEGTSNPNLYWYRQAAGRGLQLLFYSVGIGQISSEVPQNLSASRPQDRQFILSSKKLLLSDSGFYLCAWSFRQALTEAFFGQGTRLTVV.